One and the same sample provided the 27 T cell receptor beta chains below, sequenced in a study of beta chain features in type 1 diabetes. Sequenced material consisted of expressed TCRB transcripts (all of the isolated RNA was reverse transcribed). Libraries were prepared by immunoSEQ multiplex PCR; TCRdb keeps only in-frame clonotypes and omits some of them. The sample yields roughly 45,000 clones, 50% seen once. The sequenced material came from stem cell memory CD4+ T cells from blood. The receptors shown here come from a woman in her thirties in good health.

CDR3 region: CASSPKGLANTGELFF. Written as DNA, the CDR3 is TGTGCCAGCTCACCGAAGGGACTGGCGAACACCGGGGAGCTGTTTTTT. The chain carries TRBV18 and TRBJ2-2; possibly TRBD2 for D (6 bases). V dropped 3 bases and J dropped 0 bases, with 11 bases sitting between them. This CDR3 is 16 amino acids long. CDR1 KGHSH and CDR2 LQKENI come from the germline V gene.

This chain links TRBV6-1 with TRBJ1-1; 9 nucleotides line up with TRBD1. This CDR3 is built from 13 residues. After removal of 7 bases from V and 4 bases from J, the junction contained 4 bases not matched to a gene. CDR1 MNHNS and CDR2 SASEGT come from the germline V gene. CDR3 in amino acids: CASILTGGTEAFF. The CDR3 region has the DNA TGTGCCAGCATTTTGACAGGGGGCACTGAAGCTTTCTTT.

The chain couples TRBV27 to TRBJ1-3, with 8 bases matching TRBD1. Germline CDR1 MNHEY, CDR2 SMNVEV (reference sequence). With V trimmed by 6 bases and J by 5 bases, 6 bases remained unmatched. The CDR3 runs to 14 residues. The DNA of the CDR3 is TGTGCCAGCAGAGCAGGGGGCTACCGAAACACCATATATTTT. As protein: CASRAGGYRNTIYF.

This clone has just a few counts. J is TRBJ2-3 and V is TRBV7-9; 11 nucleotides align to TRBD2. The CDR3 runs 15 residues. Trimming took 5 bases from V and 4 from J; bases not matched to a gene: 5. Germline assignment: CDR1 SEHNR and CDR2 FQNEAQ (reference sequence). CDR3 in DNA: TGTGCCAGCAGCCGACTAGCGGGAAGGGCAGATACGCAGTATTTT. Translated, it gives CASSRLAGRADTQYF. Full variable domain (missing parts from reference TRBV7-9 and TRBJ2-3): DTGVSQNPRHKITKRGQNVTFRCDPISEHNRLYWYRQTLGQGPEFLTYFQNEAQLEKSRLLSDRFSAERPKGSFSTLEIQRTEQGDSAMYLCASSRLAGRADTQYFGPGTRLTVL.

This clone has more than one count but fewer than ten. CDR3 sequence: CASRISGRVSYNEQFF. The DNA for the CDR3 is TGTGCCAGCAGGATTAGCGGGAGAGTCTCCTACAATGAGCAGTTCTTC. The gene calls are TRBV7-2 and TRBJ2-1; 9 positions agree with TRBD2. Germline V CDR1 and CDR2: SGHTA, FQGNSA. V was clipped by 6 bases and J by 0 bases; unmatched bases: 6. The CDR3 covers 16 residues.

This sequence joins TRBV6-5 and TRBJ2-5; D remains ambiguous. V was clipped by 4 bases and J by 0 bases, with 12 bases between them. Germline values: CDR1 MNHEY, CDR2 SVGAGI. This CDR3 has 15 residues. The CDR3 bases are TGTGCCAGCAGTTCCGCGCGCGCTTACCAAGAGACCCAGTACTTC. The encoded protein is CASSSARAYQETQYF.

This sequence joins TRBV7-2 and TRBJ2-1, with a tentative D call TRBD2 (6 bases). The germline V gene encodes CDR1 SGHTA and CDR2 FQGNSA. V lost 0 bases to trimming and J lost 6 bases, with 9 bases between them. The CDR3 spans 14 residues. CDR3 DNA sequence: TGTGCCAGCAGCTTAGCCGGACTAACCAATGAGCAGTTCTTC. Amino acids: CASSLAGLTNEQFF.

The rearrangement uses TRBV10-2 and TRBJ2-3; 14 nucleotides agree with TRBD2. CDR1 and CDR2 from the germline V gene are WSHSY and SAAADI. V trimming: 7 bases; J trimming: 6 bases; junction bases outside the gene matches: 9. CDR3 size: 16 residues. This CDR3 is CASNGPGLAGVDTQYF. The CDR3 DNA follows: TGCGCCAGCAACGGACCGGGACTAGCGGGAGTGGATACGCAGTATTTT.

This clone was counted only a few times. The CDR3 protein is CASSPTGDTDTQYF. In DNA, the CDR3 is TGTGCCAGCAGCCCGACTGGAGACACAGATACGCAGTATTTT. This chain connects TRBV11-2 to TRBJ2-3; D remains unclear. The V gene lost 5 bases and the J gene lost 2 bases, with 11 bases spanning the gap. CDR3 length: 14 residues. CDR1 and CDR2 from the germline V gene are SGHAT and FQNNGV.

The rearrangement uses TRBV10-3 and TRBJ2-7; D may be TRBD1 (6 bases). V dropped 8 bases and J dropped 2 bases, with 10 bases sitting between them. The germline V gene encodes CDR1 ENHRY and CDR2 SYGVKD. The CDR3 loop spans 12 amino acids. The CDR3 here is CAISGATYEQYF. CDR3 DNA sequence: TGTGCCATCTCAGGGGCTACCTACGAGCAGTACTTC.

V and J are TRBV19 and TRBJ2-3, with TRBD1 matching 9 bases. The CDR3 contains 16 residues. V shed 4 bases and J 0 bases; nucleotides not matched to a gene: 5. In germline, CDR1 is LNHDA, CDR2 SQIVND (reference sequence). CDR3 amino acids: CASSNLGQGSTDTQYF. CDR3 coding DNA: TGTGCCAGTAGTAATCTCGGACAGGGGAGCACAGATACGCAGTATTTT.

CDR3 residues: CASSTRQSNQETQYF. The DNA of the CDR3 is TGTGCCAGTAGTACGAGACAGAGTAACCAAGAGACCCAGTACTTC. J is TRBJ2-5 and V is TRBV19, with D tentatively TRBD1 (5 bases). Trimming left V 4 bases short and J 0 bases short, with 12 bases between. The germline CDR1 and CDR2 sequences are LNHDA and SQIVND (reference sequence). The CDR3 contains 15 residues.

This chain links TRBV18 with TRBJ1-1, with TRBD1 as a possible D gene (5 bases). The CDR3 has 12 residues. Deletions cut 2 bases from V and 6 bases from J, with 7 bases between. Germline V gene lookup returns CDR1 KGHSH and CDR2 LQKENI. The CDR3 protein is CASSPGAAEAFF. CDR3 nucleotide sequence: TGTGCCAGCTCACCAGGGGCCGCTGAAGCTTTCTTT.

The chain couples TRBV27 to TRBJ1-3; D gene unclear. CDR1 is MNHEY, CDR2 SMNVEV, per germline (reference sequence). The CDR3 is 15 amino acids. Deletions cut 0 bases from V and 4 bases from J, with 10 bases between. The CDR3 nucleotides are TGTGCCAGCAGTTTATCAGGGAGCTCGGGAAACACCATATATTTT. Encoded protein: CASSLSGSSGNTIYF.

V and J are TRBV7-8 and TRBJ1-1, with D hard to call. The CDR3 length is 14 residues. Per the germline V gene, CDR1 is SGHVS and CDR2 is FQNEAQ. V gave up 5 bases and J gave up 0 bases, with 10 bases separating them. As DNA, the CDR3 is TGTGCCAGCAGCCACGGGGTTGTGAACACTGAAGCTTTCTTT. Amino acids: CASSHGVVNTEAFF.

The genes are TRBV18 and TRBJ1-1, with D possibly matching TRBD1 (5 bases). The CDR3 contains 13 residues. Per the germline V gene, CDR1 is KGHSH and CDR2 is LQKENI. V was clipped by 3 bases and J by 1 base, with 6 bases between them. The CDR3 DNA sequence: TGTGCCAGCTCACCGACAGAGAACACTGAAGCTTTCTTT. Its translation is CASSPTENTEAFF. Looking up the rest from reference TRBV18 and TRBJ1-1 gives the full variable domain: NAGVMQNPRHLVRRRGQEARLRCSPMKGHSHVYWYRQLPEEGLKFMVYLQKENIIDESGMPKERFSAEFPKEGPSILRIQQVVRGDSAAYFCASSPTENTEAFFGQGTRLTVV.

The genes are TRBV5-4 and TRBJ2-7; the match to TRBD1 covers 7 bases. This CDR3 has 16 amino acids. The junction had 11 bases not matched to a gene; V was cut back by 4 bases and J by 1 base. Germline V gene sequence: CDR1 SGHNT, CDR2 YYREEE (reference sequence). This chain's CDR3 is CASSPSPGQQSYEQYF. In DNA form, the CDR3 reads TGTGCCAGCAGCCCCTCTCCGGGACAGCAGTCCTACGAGCAGTACTTC.

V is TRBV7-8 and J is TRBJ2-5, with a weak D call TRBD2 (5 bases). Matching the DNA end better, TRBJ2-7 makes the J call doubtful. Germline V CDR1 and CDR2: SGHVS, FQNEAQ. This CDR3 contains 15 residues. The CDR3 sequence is CASSQLRGTSYEQYF. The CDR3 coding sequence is TGTGCCAGCAGTCAATTACGGGGTACCTCCTACGAGCAGTACTTC.

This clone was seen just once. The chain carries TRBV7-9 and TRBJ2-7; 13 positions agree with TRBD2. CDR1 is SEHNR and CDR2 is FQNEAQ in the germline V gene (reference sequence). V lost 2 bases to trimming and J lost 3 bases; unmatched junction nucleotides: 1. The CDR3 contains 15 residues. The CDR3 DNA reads TGTGCCAGCAGCTTAAGACTAGCGGGAGGCTACGAGCAGTACTTC. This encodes CASSLRLAGGYEQYF.

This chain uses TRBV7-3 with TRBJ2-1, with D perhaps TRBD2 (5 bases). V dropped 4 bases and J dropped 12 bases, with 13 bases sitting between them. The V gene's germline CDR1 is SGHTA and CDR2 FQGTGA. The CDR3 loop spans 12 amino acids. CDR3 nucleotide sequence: TGTGCCAGCAGCTCCCCCGGGGAAATGCAGTTCTTC. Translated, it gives CASSSPGEMQFF.

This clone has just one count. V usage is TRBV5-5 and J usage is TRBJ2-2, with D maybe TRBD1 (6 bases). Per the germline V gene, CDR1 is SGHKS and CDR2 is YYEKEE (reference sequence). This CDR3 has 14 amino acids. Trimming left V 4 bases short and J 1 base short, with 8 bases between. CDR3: CASSEQGNTGELFF. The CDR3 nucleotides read TGTGCCAGCAGCGAACAGGGGAACACCGGGGAGCTGTTTTTT. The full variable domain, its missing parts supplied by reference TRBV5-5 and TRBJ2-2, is DAGVTQSPTHLIKTRGQQVTLRCSPISGHKSVSWYQQVLGQGPQFIFQYYEKEERGRGNFPDRFSARQFPNYSSELNVNALLLGDSALYLCASSEQGNTGELFFGEGSRLTVL.

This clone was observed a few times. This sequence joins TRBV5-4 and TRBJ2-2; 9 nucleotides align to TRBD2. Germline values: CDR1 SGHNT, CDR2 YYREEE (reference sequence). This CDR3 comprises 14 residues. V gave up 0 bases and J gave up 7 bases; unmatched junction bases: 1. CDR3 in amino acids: CASSLVAGVGELFF. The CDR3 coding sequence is TGTGCCAGCAGCTTGGTAGCGGGAGTCGGGGAGCTGTTTTTT.

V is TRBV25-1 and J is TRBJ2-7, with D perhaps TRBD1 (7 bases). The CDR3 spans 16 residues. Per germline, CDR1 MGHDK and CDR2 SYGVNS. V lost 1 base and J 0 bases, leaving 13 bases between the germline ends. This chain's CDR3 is CASSESMRDSSYEQYF. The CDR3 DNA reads TGTGCCAGCAGTGAATCGATGCGGGACAGCTCCTACGAGCAGTACTTC.

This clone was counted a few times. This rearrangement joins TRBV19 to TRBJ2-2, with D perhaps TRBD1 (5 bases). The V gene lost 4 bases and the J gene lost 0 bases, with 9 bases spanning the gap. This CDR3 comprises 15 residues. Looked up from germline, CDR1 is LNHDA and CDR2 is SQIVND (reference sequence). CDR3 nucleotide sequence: TGTGCCAGTAGTACAGAGACAGCGAACACCGGGGAGCTGTTTTTT. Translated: CASSTETANTGELFF.

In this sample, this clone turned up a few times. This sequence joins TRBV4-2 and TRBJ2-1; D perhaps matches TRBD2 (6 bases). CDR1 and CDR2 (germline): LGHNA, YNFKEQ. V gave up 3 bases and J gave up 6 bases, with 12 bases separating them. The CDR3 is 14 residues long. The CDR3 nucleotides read TGTGCCAGCAGCCAGTACGGGACTCGCAATGAGCAGTTCTTC. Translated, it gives CASSQYGTRNEQFF.

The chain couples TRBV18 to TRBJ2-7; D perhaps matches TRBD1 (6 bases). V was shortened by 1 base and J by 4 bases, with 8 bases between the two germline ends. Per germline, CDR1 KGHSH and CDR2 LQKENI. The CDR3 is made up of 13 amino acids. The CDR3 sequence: CASSPQGVYEQYF. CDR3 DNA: TGTGCCAGCTCACCACAGGGGGTGTACGAGCAGTACTTC.

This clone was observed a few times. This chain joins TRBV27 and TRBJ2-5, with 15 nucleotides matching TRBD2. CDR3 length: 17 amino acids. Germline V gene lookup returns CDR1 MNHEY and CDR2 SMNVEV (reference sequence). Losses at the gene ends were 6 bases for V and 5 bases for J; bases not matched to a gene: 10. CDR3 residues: CASSPPWTSGRGETQYF. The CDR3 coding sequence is TGTGCCAGCAGCCCGCCTTGGACTAGCGGGAGGGGGGAGACCCAGTACTTC.